These T cell receptor beta chains were read from a single sample in a study of naive and memory T cell subsets. TCRdb re-derived calls from the UMI-ligation and nested PCR reads in MiXCR, one entry per CDR3 protein. In the table there are around 130,000 distinct CDR3 sequences, over 30% of which are singletons. Sample: central memory CD4+ T cells from blood. The receptors derive from a human donor in good health. The CDR3 runs from the conserved cysteine through the conserved F or W. The D gene is left open where the match is weak.

D: -
V: TRBV29-1
CDR3: CSVVLGAYEQYF

D: TRBD1
V: TRBV29-1
CDR3: CSVVPPRGADYGYTF

D: -
V: TRBV3-1
CDR3: CASSQSAVSYEQYF

D: -
V: TRBV2
CDR3: CASSPGFEQYF

D: -
V: TRBV28
CDR3: CASSLPRAGTGELFF

D: TRBD2
V: TRBV9
CDR3: CASSGSGTLSNEQFF

D: TRBD1
V: TRBV3-1
CDR3: CASSHQAGGYGYTF

D: TRBD1
V: TRBV2
CDR3: CASSPGQGQFFGNEQYF

D: -
V: TRBV2
CDR3: CASSDGVNEQFF

D: -
V: TRBV6-5
CDR3: CASSFNRENTEAFF

D: TRBD1
V: TRBV6-6
CDR3: CASRNPFRGFDEQYF

D: TRBD1
V: TRBV5-1
CDR3: CASSLDRGLGNTEAFF

D: TRBD1
V: TRBV2
CDR3: CASRQTGTHQPQHF

D: -
V: TRBV29-1
CDR3: CSVQGGTKTQYF

D: -
V: TRBV24-1
CDR3: CATSDLSGNEQYF

D: TRBD2
V: TRBV11-1
CDR3: CASSRLAGEYEQYF

D: TRBD1
V: TRBV19
CDR3: CASRKQGLAEAFF

D: -
V: TRBV10-3
CDR3: CAISESGRKVQPQHF

D: -
V: TRBV2
CDR3: CASIREVNTEAFF

D: -
V: TRBV2
CDR3: CASSDRQSSYNSPLHF

D: TRBD1
V: TRBV29-1
CDR3: CSVEGQQETQYF